One and the same sample provided the 21 T cell receptor beta chains below, sequenced in a study of breast tumors, draining lymph nodes, adjacent tissues. Axillary draining lymph nodes of breast cancer patients supplied the node samples. Each CDR3 protein is one row after TCRdb ran MiXCR on the multiplex PCR reads. Among about 100,000 distinct CDR3 sequences, over 20% were seen once, and the ten largest hold roughly 1.3%. The sample taken for sequencing was axillary lymph node tissue. These receptors all come from a female donor with breast cancer. Some clones in this sample may be carry-over from other donors' samples.

This clonotype showed up many times. The rearrangement joins TRBV5-1 to TRBJ2-3, with 12 nucleotides matching TRBD2. The CDR3 has 16 amino acids. V trimming: 4 bases; J trimming: 2 bases; junction bases outside the gene matches: 5. Germline assignment: CDR1 SGHRS and CDR2 YFSETQ. In nucleotides, the CDR3 is TGCGCCAGCAGCCCAGGACTAGCGGGGCTCACAGATACGCAGTATTTT. Translated: CASSPGLAGLTDTQYF.

This clonotype showed up many times. The chain employs TRBV5-8 and TRBJ2-3; 12 bases are a match to TRBD2. Trimming cost V 4 bases and J 1 base; bases outside gene matches: 10. The CDR3 is 18 amino acids. Per germline, CDR1 SGHTS and CDR2 YDEGEE. CDR3 sequence reads: CASSGRTSGVAGTDTQYF. The CDR3 DNA reads TGTGCCAGCAGCGGACGGACTAGCGGGGTAGCTGGCACAGATACGCAGTATTTT.

This clonotype was observed once. A much larger clone sits a single nucleotide away, making a read error possible. Lacking the conserved final phenylalanine or tryptophan, this CDR3 likely reflects a read error. The rearrangement uses TRBV3-1 and TRBJ1-2; TRBD1 might be the D (5 bases). Germline V gene sequence: CDR1 LGHDT, CDR2 YNNKEL (reference sequence). The CDR3 is 14 amino acids. V lost 6 bases and J lost 3, with 14 bases in between. CDR3 coding DNA: TGTGCCAGCAGTTTTAGGGGAGGCTACTATGGCTACACCCTC. Translation gives CASSFRGGYYGYTL.

In its sample, this clonotype was seen many times. CDR3: CATSEEFDTQYF. CDR3 coding DNA: TGTGCCACCAGTGAGGAATTCGATACGCAGTATTTT. The rearrangement uses TRBV24-1 and TRBJ2-3; D uncertain. The CDR3 covers 12 residues. Trimming removed 4 bases from V and 6 bases from J, with 7 bases in between. Germline values: CDR1 KGHDR, CDR2 SFDVKD.

With regard to this clonotype: At one boundary the junction diverges from the germline segment, which might be a read error. The chain employs TRBV7-9 and TRBJ2-5; D is uncertain. Germline V gene sequence: CDR1 SEHNR, CDR2 FQNEAQ (reference sequence). The CDR3 extends over 13 amino acids. CDR3 sequence: CANSPTALETQYF. In DNA form, the CDR3 reads TGTGCCAACAGCCCCACCGCCTTAGAGACCCAGTACTTC.

This clonotype was detected many times. This chain connects TRBV2 to TRBJ1-6; 8 positions match TRBD1. Germline loops: CDR1 SNHLY, CDR2 FYNNEI. The junction had 10 bases not matched to a gene; V was cut back by 8 bases and J by 10 bases. The CDR3 consists of 14 residues. CDR3 DNA sequence: TGTGCCAGCTGTGGACAGGGAGGATACTCACCCCTCCACTTT. Amino acids: CASCGQGGYSPLHF. Complete variable domain (other parts from reference TRBV2 and TRBJ1-6): EPEVTQTPSHQVTQMGQEVILRCVPISNHLYFYWYRQILGQKVEFLVSFYNNEISEKSEIFDDQFSVERPDGSNFTLKIRSTKLEDSAMYFCASCGQGGYSPLHFGNGTRLTVT.

This clonotype has ten or more counts. The genes are TRBV5-6 and TRBJ2-1; D is unclear. Germline lookup yields CDR1 SGHDT and CDR2 YYEEEE. Trimming took 0 bases from V and 10 from J, leaving 11 bases between them. The CDR3 consists of 13 residues. The CDR3 bases are TGTGCCAGCAGCTTGGGGGTGGTCCGCGAGCAGTTCTTC. Its protein is CASSLGVVREQFF.

The sample holds many counts of this clonotype. The chain links TRBV9 to TRBJ2-7; no reliable D call. Trimming stripped 4 bases from V and 4 bases from J, with 12 bases between. CDR1 is SGDLS, CDR2 YYNGEE, per germline. This CDR3 is built from 13 residues. In nucleotides, the CDR3 is TGTGCCAGCAGCCCCAGTCCTGGGTACGAGCAGTACTTC. Protein: CASSPSPGYEQYF.

The gene calls are TRBV9 and TRBJ1-1; D uncertain. This CDR3 has 13 amino acids. Germline lookup yields CDR1 SGDLS and CDR2 YYNGEE. The V and J ends lost 0 bases and 7 bases respectively, with 10 bases between them. The chain's CDR3 is CASSVVSVNEAFF. The CDR3 DNA follows: TGTGCCAGCAGCGTAGTATCCGTGAATGAAGCTTTCTTT.

The table lists this clonotype with many counts. V usage is TRBV5-1 and J usage is TRBJ1-3, with D tentatively TRBD1 (6 bases). The CDR3 loop spans 15 amino acids. V gave up 0 bases and J gave up 7 bases, with 14 bases separating them. Per the germline V gene, CDR1 is SGHRS and CDR2 is YFSETQ. This CDR3 reads CASSLDRGGVNTIYF. The CDR3 bases are TGCGCCAGCAGCTTGGATCGGGGGGGCGTGAACACCATATATTTT.

This clonotype was detected ten times or more. The V and J genes are TRBV12-3 or TRBV12-4 and TRBJ2-2, with D possibly matching TRBD1 (7 bases). The V gene lost 6 bases and the J gene lost 3 bases, with 17 bases spanning the gap. The CDR3 is 16 amino acids. This chain's CDR3 is CASRPRGQGDTGELFF. CDR3 nucleotides: TGTGCCAGCAGGCCTCGGGGGCAGGGGGACACCGGGGAGCTGTTTTTT.

There are many counts of this clonotype. The chain carries TRBV4-1 and TRBJ2-7; 7 positions agree with TRBD2. J lost 2 bases, V lost 2 bases, and 6 bases had no gene match. This CDR3 is 15 amino acids long. Germline CDR1 reads MGHRA; CDR2 reads YSYEKL. The CDR3 is CASSQPTGTTYEQYF. For the CDR3, the DNA is TGCGCCAGCAGCCAACCGACCGGGACTACCTACGAGCAGTACTTC.

About this clonotype: This may come from a read error, since a much larger clone is one base off. This chain links TRBV19 with TRBJ1-2; no clear D. The CDR3 has 14 amino acids. Germline lookup yields CDR1 LNHDA and CDR2 SQIVND (reference sequence). The CDR3 DNA is TGTGTCAGTAGTACCCCGACGGAGATCTATGGCTACACCTTC. Protein: CVSSTPTEIYGYTF.

Comment on this clonotype: This may stem from a read error, because a much larger clone lies one nucleotide away. Since the CDR3 does not end with the conserved phenylalanine or tryptophan, this likely comes from a read error. The V gene is TRBV11-2, the J gene TRBJ2-5; tentatively, D is TRBD1 or TRBD2 (5 bases each). Germline V CDR1 and CDR2: SGHAT, FQNNGV. Trimming took off 3 bases at V and 4 bases at J, with 12 bases between the two ends. The CDR3 length is 14 residues. The CDR3 nucleotides read TGTGCCAGCAGCTTGGCGGCAGGGAGAGAGACCCAGTACCTC. It encodes CASSLAAGRETQYL.

This clonotype was seen many times. The V and J genes are TRBV6-6 and TRBJ2-1, with 8 bases matching TRBD1. The CDR3 sequence is 16 residues long. The V and J ends lost 7 bases and 5 bases, in that order; junction bases with no gene match: 13. Germline V CDR1 and CDR2: MNHNY, SVGAGI (reference sequence). The CDR3 region has the DNA TGTGCCAGCATCACAGGGGGGCGCATTACCAACAATGAGCAGTTCTTC. Its translation is CASITGGRITNNEQFF.

The rearrangement uses TRBV3-1 and TRBJ2-1; possibly TRBD2 for D (6 bases). Looked up from germline, CDR1 is LGHDT and CDR2 is YNNKEL (reference sequence). This CDR3 comprises 16 residues. V was shortened by 4 bases and J by 0 bases, with 13 bases between the two germline ends. The CDR3, as DNA: TGTGCCAGCAGCCCCGGGACTCACAGCTCCTACAATGAGCAGTTCTTC. It translates to CASSPGTHSSYNEQFF.

This clonotype was seen repeatedly, ten times or more. The chain combines TRBV10-2 with TRBJ1-6; D remains unclear. Deletions cut 3 bases from V and 5 bases from J, with 8 bases between. CDR1 is WSHSY, CDR2 SAAADI, per germline. The CDR3 is 14 residues long. The DNA of the CDR3 is TGCGCCAGCAGTGAAAGACGGAATAATTCACCCCTCCACTTT. Its translation: CASSERRNNSPLHF.

This clonotype has at least ten counts. The chain recombines TRBV6-5 with TRBJ1-6; 8 bases are a match to TRBD1. V was clipped by 2 bases and J by 10 bases; unmatched bases: 10. This CDR3 region has 16 residues. The germline CDR1 and CDR2 sequences are MNHEY and SVGAGI. CDR3 loop: CASSYRRTGLRSPLHF. CDR3 sequence (DNA): TGTGCCAGCAGTTACCGGCGGACAGGGTTACGCTCACCCCTCCACTTT.

This clonotype was picked up many times. This chain joins TRBV5-1 and TRBJ2-3; D is possibly TRBD1 (6 bases). V gave up 4 bases and J gave up 0 bases, with 12 bases separating them. CDR1 is SGHRS, CDR2 YFSETQ, per germline. The CDR3 has 15 amino acids. CDR3 nucleotide sequence: TGCGCCAGCAGCAGACAGGACCCCAGCACAGATACGCAGTATTTT. Translation gives CASSRQDPSTDTQYF.

Ten or more counts support this clonotype. This chain joins TRBV12-3 or TRBV12-4 and TRBJ2-2; 8 bases are shared with TRBD2. The V and J ends lost 6 bases and 1 base, in that order; junction bases with no gene match: 10. There are 17 residues in the CDR3. The DNA for the CDR3 is TGTGCCAGCAGACACCTCGGGGGGGGCCGGAACACCGGGGAGCTGTTTTTT. Translation: CASRHLGGGRNTGELFF.

This clonotype was counted many times. This chain links TRBV5-6 with TRBJ2-7; 10 nucleotides match TRBD2. Germline CDR1 SGHDT, CDR2 YYEEEE. The CDR3 runs 15 residues. The V gene end was trimmed by 0 bases and the J gene end by 4 bases; junction bases not matched to a gene: 4. The CDR3 region has the DNA TGTGCCAGCAGCTTGGCAGCGGGGGGGCCTTACGAGCAGTACTTC. It is translated as CASSLAAGGPYEQYF.